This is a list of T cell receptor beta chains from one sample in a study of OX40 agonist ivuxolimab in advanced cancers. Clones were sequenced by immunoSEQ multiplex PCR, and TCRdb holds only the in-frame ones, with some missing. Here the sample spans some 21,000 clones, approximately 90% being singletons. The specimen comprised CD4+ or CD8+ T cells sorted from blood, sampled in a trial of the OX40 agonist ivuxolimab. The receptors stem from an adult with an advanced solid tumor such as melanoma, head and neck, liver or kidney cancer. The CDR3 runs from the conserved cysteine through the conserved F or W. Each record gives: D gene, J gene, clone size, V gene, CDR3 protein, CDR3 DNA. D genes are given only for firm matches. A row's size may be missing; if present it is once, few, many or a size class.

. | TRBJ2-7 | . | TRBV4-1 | CASSQGGRGSYEQYF | TGCGCCAGCAGCCAAGGGGGTCGTGGCTCCTACGAGCAGTACTTC
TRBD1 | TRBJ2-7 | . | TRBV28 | CASSPGQGDYEQYF | TGTGCCAGCAGTCCCGGACAGGGTGACTACGAGCAGTACTTC
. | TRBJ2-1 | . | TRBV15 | CATSRDPGSSYNEQFF | TGTGCCACCAGCAGAGATCCCGGGAGCTCCTACAATGAGCAGTTCTTC
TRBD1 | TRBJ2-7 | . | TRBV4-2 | CASSQAQGAEEQYF | TGTGCCAGCAGCCAGGCCCAGGGGGCGGAAGAGCAGTACTTC
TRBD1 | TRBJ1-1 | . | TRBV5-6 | CASSSVDREAFF | TGTGCCAGCAGCTCCGTGGACAGGGAGGCTTTCTTT
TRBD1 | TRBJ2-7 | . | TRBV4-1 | CASSLKDRDSYEQYF | TGCGCCAGCAGCTTGAAGGACAGGGACTCCTACGAGCAGTACTTC
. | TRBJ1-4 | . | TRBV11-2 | CASSRVEKLFF | TGTGCCAGCAGCCGCGTAGAAAAACTGTTTTTT
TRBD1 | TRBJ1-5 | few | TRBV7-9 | CASSQTGSGNQPQHF | TGTGCCAGCAGCCAGACAGGGAGCGGCAATCAGCCCCAGCATTTT
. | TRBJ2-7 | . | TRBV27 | CASSFSAKAYEQYF | TGTGCCAGCAGTTTCTCCGCTAAGGCCTACGAGCAGTACTTC
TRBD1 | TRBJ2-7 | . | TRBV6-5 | CASSYGTGRDEQYF | TGTGCCAGCAGTTACGGGACAGGGAGGGACGAGCAGTACTTC
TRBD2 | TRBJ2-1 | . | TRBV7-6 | CASSRTSGTSNEQFF | TGTGCCAGCAGCCGGACTAGCGGGACCTCCAATGAGCAGTTCTTC
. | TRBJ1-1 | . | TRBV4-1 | CASSYDRNTEAFF | TGCGCCAGCAGCTACGACAGAAACACTGAAGCTTTCTTT
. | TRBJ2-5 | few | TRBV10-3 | CAIRDYRGLQETQYF | TGTGCCATCAGGGACTATCGGGGGCTACAAGAGACCCAGTACTTC
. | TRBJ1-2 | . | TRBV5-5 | CASSLVLGRDPYYGYTF | TGTGCCAGCAGCTTGGTTCTAGGGAGGGACCCTTACTATGGCTACACCTTC
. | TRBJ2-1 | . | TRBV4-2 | CASSQDLEGGNEQFF | TGTGCCAGCAGCCAAGATCTAGAGGGCGGCAATGAGCAGTTCTTC
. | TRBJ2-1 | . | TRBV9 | CASSPTVEYNEQFF | TGTGCCAGCAGCCCGACAGTGGAGTACAATGAGCAGTTCTTC
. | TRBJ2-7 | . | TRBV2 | CASSGLEQYF | TGTGCCAGCAGTGGCCTCGAGCAGTACTTC
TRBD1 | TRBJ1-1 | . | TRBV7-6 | CASSSGQGANTEAFF | TGTGCCAGCAGCTCGGGTCAGGGGGCGAACACTGAAGCTTTCTTT
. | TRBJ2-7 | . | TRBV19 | CASSSLWAGGYEQYF | TGTGCCAGTAGTAGCCTGTGGGCAGGAGGCTACGAGCAGTACTTC
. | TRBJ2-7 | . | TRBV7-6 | CASSVRTGDEQYF | TGTGCCAGCAGCGTTCGAACGGGGGACGAGCAGTACTTC
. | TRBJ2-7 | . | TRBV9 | CASSPRRYEQYF | TGTGCCAGCAGCCCCCGACGTTACGAGCAGTACTTC
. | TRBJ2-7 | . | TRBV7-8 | CASSLGRRVEQYF | TGTGCCAGCAGCTTAGGACGCAGGGTCGAGCAGTACTTC
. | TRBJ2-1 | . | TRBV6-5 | CASSYDRISYNEQFF | TGTGCCAGCAGTTACGACAGAATCTCCTACAATGAGCAGTTCTTC
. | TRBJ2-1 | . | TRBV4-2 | CASSQDPDEQFF | TGTGCCAGCAGCCAAGACCCCGATGAGCAGTTCTTC
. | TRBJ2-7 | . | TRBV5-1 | CASSLQSDRDFF | TGCGCCAGCAGCCTGCAATCCGACCGGGACTTTTTC
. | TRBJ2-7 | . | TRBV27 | CASSPWGVEVYEQYF | TGTGCCAGCAGCCCTTGGGGAGTGGAGGTCTACGAGCAGTACTTC
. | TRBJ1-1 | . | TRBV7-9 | CASSSSAWAEGAFF | TGTGCCAGCAGCTCCTCGGCGTGGGCAGAGGGAGCTTTCTTT
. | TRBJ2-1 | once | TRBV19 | CAIPRGYGNEQFF | TGTGCCATCCCCCGGGGTTACGGCAATGAGCAGTTCTTC
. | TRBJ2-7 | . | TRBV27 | CASSYGDRKIYEQYF | TGTGCCAGCAGTTATGGGGACCGGAAGATCTACGAGCAGTACTTC
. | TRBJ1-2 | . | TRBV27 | CASSLRSRRLNYGYTF | TGTGCCAGCAGCCTACGGTCTCGCAGACTTAACTATGGCTACACCTTC
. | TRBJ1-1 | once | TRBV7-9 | CASSQQRPGGAFF | TGTGCCAGCAGCCAGCAGCGGCCGGGGGGAGCTTTCTTT
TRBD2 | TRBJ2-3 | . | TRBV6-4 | CASRGGSGVTDTQYF | TGTGCCAGCAGGGGAGGAAGCGGGGTCACAGATACGCAGTATTTT
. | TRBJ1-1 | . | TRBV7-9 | CASSVPSRPVNEAFF | TGTGCCAGCAGCGTACCTTCACGACCCGTTAATGAAGCTTTCTTT
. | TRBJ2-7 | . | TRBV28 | CASSLNLEEYEQYF | TGTGCCAGCAGTTTGAATCTAGAAGAATACGAGCAGTACTTC
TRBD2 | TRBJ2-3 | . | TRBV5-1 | CASSLAASGGGFGTDTQYF | TGCGCCAGCAGCTTGGCTGCTAGCGGAGGAGGTTTCGGCACAGATACGCAGTATTTT
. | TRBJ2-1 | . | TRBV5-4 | CASSSPSSFNEQFF | TGTGCCAGCAGCTCTCCCTCGTCCTTCAATGAGCAGTTCTTC
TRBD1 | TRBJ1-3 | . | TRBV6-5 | CASTETGRNTIYF | TGTGCCAGCACGGAGACAGGGAGAAACACCATATATTTT
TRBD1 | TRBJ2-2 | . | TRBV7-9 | CASSLRDSLLNTGELFF | TGTGCCAGCAGCTTACGGGACAGCCTATTGAACACCGGGGAGCTGTTTTTT
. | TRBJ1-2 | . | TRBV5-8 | CASSLKRIYGYTF | TGTGCCAGCAGCTTAAAACGGATCTATGGCTACACCTTC
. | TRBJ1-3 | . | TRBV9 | CASSVLGSSGNTIYF | TGTGCCAGCAGCGTGTTGGGCTCCTCTGGAAACACCATATATTTT
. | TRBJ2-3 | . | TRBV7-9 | CASRNSDASTDTQYF | TGTGCCAGCAGGAACAGTGATGCCAGCACAGATACGCAGTATTTT
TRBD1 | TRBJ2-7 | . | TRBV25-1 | CASSGPGQGSYEQYF | TGTGCCAGCAGCGGTCCGGGACAGGGATCCTACGAGCAGTACTTC
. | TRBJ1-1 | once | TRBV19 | CASSAPQGWNTEAFF | TGTGCCAGTAGTGCCCCACAGGGTTGGAACACTGAAGCTTTCTTT
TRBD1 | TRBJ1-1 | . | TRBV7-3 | CASSLTQGVQAEAFF | TGTGCCAGCAGCTTAACGCAGGGGGTCCAAGCTGAAGCTTTCTTT